Described below is a single TCR beta chain sequence and its context. Every patient experienced relapse after autologous stem cell transplantation, and brentuximab vedotin exposure varied. The sample belongs to a study of PD-1 blockade in classical Hodgkin lymphoma. V was cut by 5 bases and J by 7 bases, with 17 bases left in between. The CDR3 is 14 amino acids. Germline assignment: CDR1 SEHNR and CDR2 FQNEAQ (reference sequence). Some clones are missing from TCRdb's copy, which holds only in-frame ones; the method was immunoSEQ multiplex PCR. The top ten clones hold around a quarter of a sample with around 13,000 clones, about four fifths of them seen once.

The rearrangement links TRBV7-9 to TRBJ2-5; D ambiguous. The clonotype was recovered from a human donor with classical Hodgkin lymphoma. This material consisted of peripheral blood mononuclear cells (PBMCs), taken at baseline. CDR3 loop: CASSTGRSGVTQYF. Written as DNA, the CDR3 is TGTGCCAGCAGCACCGGACGGTCTGGCGTGACCCAGTACTTC.